The entry below gives a single T cell receptor beta chain sequence along with its context. Its antigen is as yet unknown. This sample was included in a study of T cell responses to AZD1222 COVID-19 vaccine. Whole-study findings and limits: Variant regions that are unmutated are reportedly the target of nearly half of spike-specific TCRs. Researchers report vaccine-associated CD4 TCRs spanning spike, with dominance at 160-218 and 743-854.

V dropped 4 bases and J dropped 3 bases, with 12 bases sitting between them. This CDR3 contains 15 residues. CDR1 is MDHEN and CDR2 is SYDVKM in the germline V gene. Method: immunoSEQ multiplex PCR; TCRdb's copy keeps in-frame clones and lacks some. The sample has over 130,000 clones; roughly 91% are singletons. Sample: peripheral blood, taken 28 days after the second AZD1222 dose. The clonotype originates from an adult who received the AZD1222 COVID-19 vaccine. The V and J genes are TRBV28 and TRBJ1-4; no firm D call. CDR3 sequence (DNA): TGTGCCAGCAGTTCGGCCCAGCGATCTAATGAAAAACTGTTTTTT. Amino acid sequence: CASSSAQRSNEKLFF.